What follows are 27 T cell receptor beta chains derived from one specimen sequenced in a study of cytomegalovirus exposure and HLA in healthy donors. Sequencing used immunoSEQ multiplex PCR; TCRdb keeps in-frame clones, though not all of them. Of roughly 300,000 clones in the sample, roughly 90% were seen once. The specimen sequenced was PBMCs. These receptors were obtained from a woman in her late teens or twenties in good health and CMV-seronegative.

This clone was recorded a few times. The gene calls are TRBV27 and TRBJ1-5; D is undetermined. The CDR3 runs to 16 residues. CDR1 is MNHEY, CDR2 SMNVEV, per germline (reference sequence). Trimming pared 3 bases from V and 0 bases from J, leaving 12 bases between. CDR3 coding DNA: TGTGCCAGCAGTTTGGGAGGAGGGATTAGCAATCAGCCCCAGCATTTT. Protein product: CASSLGGGISNQPQHF.

The J gene is TRBJ2-7, the V gene TRBV7-9; 9 bases are shared with TRBD2. This CDR3 comprises 15 residues. CDR1 and CDR2 from the germline V gene are SEHNR and FQNEAQ (reference sequence). The V segment lost 3 bases and the J segment 3 bases; nucleotides outside the gene matches: 6. CDR3 in amino acids: CASSFSGSPNYEQYF. The CDR3 DNA sequence: TGTGCCAGCAGCTTTAGCGGGAGCCCAAACTACGAGCAGTACTTC. Complete variable domain (other parts from reference TRBV7-9 and TRBJ2-7): DTGVSQNPRHKITKRGQNVTFRCDPISEHNRLYWYRQTLGQGPEFLTYFQNEAQLEKSRLLSDRFSAERPKGSFSTLEIQRTEQGDSAMYLCASSFSGSPNYEQYFGPGTRLTVT.

The rearrangement joins TRBV27 to TRBJ2-5, with D unresolved. V was shortened by 4 bases and J by 5 bases, with 14 bases between the two germline ends. Germline CDR1 MNHEY, CDR2 SMNVEV (reference sequence). The CDR3 length is 14 residues. The CDR3 nucleotides read TGTGCCAGCAGTTCTGCACACCAATGGGAGACCCAGTACTTC. It yields the protein CASSSAHQWETQYF.

Only a few counts were recorded for this clone. V usage is TRBV6-5 and J usage is TRBJ1-5; tentative D call: TRBD1 (5 bases). In germline, CDR1 is MNHEY, CDR2 SVGAGI. This CDR3 region has 13 residues. V was clipped by 8 bases and J by 3 bases, with 11 bases between them. This chain's CDR3 is CASSTRDNQPQHF. DNA for the CDR3: TGTGCCAGCTCCACCAGGGACAATCAGCCCCAGCATTTT.

The chain has TRBV5-1 and TRBJ2-6; no clear D. V was pared by 6 bases and J by 2 bases, with 15 bases between. The CDR3 contains 16 residues. Germline V gives CDR1 SGHRS, CDR2 YFSETQ. This CDR3 reads CASTPAGLAGANVLTF. Written as DNA, the CDR3 is TGCGCCAGCACCCCGGCCGGGTTAGCTGGGGCCAACGTCCTGACTTTC.

The chain joins TRBV6-5 to TRBJ1-6; D is unclear. V was clipped by 2 bases and J by 5 bases, with 7 bases between them. Germline V gene data show CDR1 as MNHEY and CDR2 as SVGAGI. The CDR3 is made up of 14 amino acids. Here the CDR3 DNA reads TGTGCCAGCAGTTACCCGTACAATAATTCACCCCTCCACTTT. It encodes CASSYPYNNSPLHF.

The V and J genes are TRBV11-2 and TRBJ2-7; 11 bases match TRBD2. Germline V gene lookup returns CDR1 SGHAT and CDR2 FQNNGV. The CDR3 has 16 amino acids. V lost 6 bases to trimming and J lost 0 bases; unmatched junction nucleotides: 7. CDR3 region: CASSSGLAEFSYEQYF. The CDR3 DNA is TGTGCCAGCAGTTCGGGACTAGCGGAGTTCTCCTACGAGCAGTACTTC.

Notes on this clone: Additional DNA sequences in this sample encode the identical CDR3. The rearrangement links TRBV6-1 to TRBJ2-5; the D gene is possibly TRBD1 (6 bases). Germline values: CDR1 MNHNS, CDR2 SASEGT. There are 12 residues in the CDR3. V shed 6 bases and J shed 5 bases, with 10 bases lying between them. CDR3: CASSGTGETQYF. CDR3 nucleotide sequence: TGTGCCAGCAGCGGAACAGGGGAGACCCAGTACTTC.

The gene calls are TRBV7-2 and TRBJ2-1; 11 positions agree with TRBD2. CDR3 length: 13 residues. Germline CDR1 reads SGHTA; CDR2 reads FQGNSA. V lost 5 bases, J lost 8 bases, and 2 bases stayed unmatched. CDR3 in DNA: TGTGCCAGCAGCCTTAGCGGGGGGGATGAGCAGTTCTTC. It specifies CASSLSGGDEQFF.

This clone came up a few times. This chain joins TRBV6-1 and TRBJ1-5, with D unresolved. The germline V gene encodes CDR1 MNHNS and CDR2 SASEGT. This CDR3 contains 13 residues. Deletions cut 2 bases from V and 5 bases from J, with 7 bases between. The CDR3 region is CASSENFDQPQHF. As DNA, the CDR3 is TGTGCCAGCAGTGAAAATTTCGATCAGCCCCAGCATTTT.

The V gene is TRBV7-2, the J gene TRBJ1-2, with no clear D. V lost 1 base, J lost 3 bases, and 12 bases lay in between. Germline CDR1 and CDR2: SGHTA and FQGNSA. The CDR3 loop spans 15 amino acids. The CDR3 bases are TGTGCCAGCAGCTTAGTGTTCTCGGGTGACTATGGCTACACCTTC. Amino acids: CASSLVFSGDYGYTF.

The rearrangement joins TRBV18 to TRBJ1-1; unclear D gene. V was cut by 3 bases and J by 1 base, with 12 bases left in between. The CDR3 length is 15 residues. The V gene's germline CDR1 is KGHSH and CDR2 LQKENI. The DNA for the CDR3 is TGTGCCAGCTCACCGGAGAGAGGGAGGAACACTGAAGCTTTCTTT. Translating it yields CASSPERGRNTEAFF. The whole variable domain, filled in from reference TRBV18 and TRBJ1-1, reads NAGVMQNPRHLVRRRGQEARLRCSPMKGHSHVYWYRQLPEEGLKFMVYLQKENIIDESGMPKERFSAEFPKEGPSILRIQQVVRGDSAAYFCASSPERGRNTEAFFGQGTRLTVV.

This rearrangement joins TRBV6-4 to TRBJ2-2; D possibly corresponds to TRBD1 (6 bases). CDR3 length equals 16 residues. CDR1 MRHNA and CDR2 SNTAGT come from the germline V gene. Trimming took 0 bases from V and 3 from J, leaving 11 bases between them. CDR3 loop: CASSDSNQGYTGELFF. The CDR3 DNA follows: TGTGCCAGCAGTGACTCGAATCAGGGGTACACCGGGGAGCTGTTTTTT.

The chain joins TRBV6-5 to TRBJ1-3; D might be TRBD1 (6 bases). Trimming left V 0 bases short and J 2 bases short, with 11 bases between. There are 16 residues in the CDR3. CDR1 is MNHEY, CDR2 SVGAGI, per germline. The CDR3 DNA is TGTGCCAGCAGTTACTCTCAGGGGACCGCTGGAAACACCATATATTTT. Translating it yields CASSYSQGTAGNTIYF.

The gene calls are TRBV30 and TRBJ2-7, with D perhaps TRBD2 (5 bases). Trimming left V 4 bases short and J 4 bases short, with 14 bases between. Germline CDR1 reads GTSNPN; CDR2 reads SVGIG (reference sequence). CDR3 size: 13 residues. The chain's CDR3 is CAWIRTGTYEQYF. Written as DNA, the CDR3 is TGTGCCTGGATTAGGACTGGAACTTACGAGCAGTACTTC.

In this sample, this clone turned up once. The identical CDR3 is also encoded by other nucleotide sequences in the sample. The V and J genes are TRBV27 and TRBJ2-3; 11 positions match TRBD2. The trim removed 6 bases at V and 0 bases at J, leaving 2 bases unmatched. CDR1 is MNHEY and CDR2 is SMNVEV in the germline V gene (reference sequence). The CDR3 has 15 amino acids. The CDR3 loop is CASSRTSGSTDTQYF. The CDR3 DNA is TGTGCCAGCAGCCGGACTAGCGGGAGCACAGATACGCAGTATTTT.

The chain couples TRBV28 to TRBJ1-2; the match to TRBD1 covers 9 bases. CDR3 length equals 14 residues. V was pared by 6 bases and J by 7 bases, with 9 bases of the junction left unmatched. CDR1 and CDR2 (germline): MDHEN, SYDVKM. The CDR3 here is CASRTPGQGRGYTF. The CDR3, as DNA: TGTGCCAGCAGAACTCCGGGACAGGGACGTGGCTACACCTTC.

V and J are TRBV18 and TRBJ2-7; D is perhaps TRBD1 (6 bases). V was trimmed by 5 bases and J by 0 bases, leaving 11 bases between them. Germline V gene data show CDR1 as KGHSH and CDR2 as LQKENI. The CDR3 runs to 14 residues. CDR3 residues: CASSIQGSSYEQYF. CDR3 bases: TGTGCCAGCTCAATCCAGGGGAGCTCCTACGAGCAGTACTTC. Complete variable domain (other parts from reference TRBV18 and TRBJ2-7): NAGVMQNPRHLVRRRGQEARLRCSPMKGHSHVYWYRQLPEEGLKFMVYLQKENIIDESGMPKERFSAEFPKEGPSILRIQQVVRGDSAAYFCASSIQGSSYEQYFGPGTRLTVT.

The V call is TRBV11-2, the J call TRBJ1-4; tentatively, D is TRBD1 (5 bases). The CDR3 is made up of 16 amino acids. The germline V gene encodes CDR1 SGHAT and CDR2 FQNNGV. The V end lost 3 bases, the J end lost 0 bases, and 11 bases lay between the germline ends. This chain's CDR3 is CASSFDSAATNEKLFF. CDR3 nucleotide sequence: TGTGCCAGCAGCTTTGACAGCGCCGCAACTAATGAAAAACTGTTTTTT. Variable domain in full (rest from reference TRBV11-2 and TRBJ1-4): EAGVAQSPRYKIIEKRQSVAFWCNPISGHATLYWYQQILGQGPKLLIQFQNNGVVDDSQLPKDRFSAERLKGVDSTLKIQPAKLEDSAVYLCASSFDSAATNEKLFFGSGTQLSVL.

This clone occurred a few times. At one end the junction does not follow the germline gene, possibly because of a read error. The V call is TRBV7-7, the J call TRBJ2-1; TRBD2 matches at 7 bases. The CDR3 runs to 15 residues. The germline V gene encodes CDR1 SSHAT and CDR2 FNYEAQ (reference sequence). The CDR3 DNA sequence: TGTGCTAGCAGCCCAGGACTAGGGTTCTACAATGAGCAGTTCTTC. Protein product: CASSPGLGFYNEQFF.

The chain is built from TRBV18 and TRBJ1-4; D is possibly TRBD1 (5 bases). This CDR3 is 14 amino acids long. Germline V gives CDR1 KGHSH, CDR2 LQKENI. V was shortened by 3 bases and J by 7 bases, with 12 bases between the two germline ends. For the CDR3, the DNA is TGTGCCAGCTCACCGGGGCCGTATGGTGAAAAACTGTTTTTT. This encodes CASSPGPYGEKLFF.

This rearrangement joins TRBV28 to TRBJ2-5; D remains ambiguous. V was clipped by 3 bases and J by 7 bases, with 9 bases between them. This CDR3 contains 12 residues. The germline V gene has CDR1 MDHEN and CDR2 SYDVKM. The CDR3 coding sequence is TGTGCCAGCAGTTTTCAGGCTGGGACCCAGTACTTC. Residues: CASSFQAGTQYF. The entire variable domain, with the rest obtained from reference TRBV28 and TRBJ2-5, is as follows: DVKVTQSSRYLVKRTGEKVFLECVQDMDHENMFWYRQDPGLGLRLIYFSYDVKMKEKGDIPEGYSVSREKKERFSLILESASTNQTSMYLCASSFQAGTQYFGPGTRLLVL.

This clone appeared once. The CDR3 loop reads CASSNPWTGAYEQYF. CDR3 bases: TGTGCCAGTAGTAACCCATGGACAGGGGCCTACGAGCAGTACTTC. This chain connects TRBV19 to TRBJ2-7, with 9 bases aligning to TRBD1. Unmatched junction bases numbered 6, after V lost 4 bases and J lost 2 bases. This CDR3 is 15 amino acids long. Germline CDR1 is LNHDA and CDR2 is SQIVND (reference sequence).

CDR3 amino acids: CAWSVRNQPQHF. The CDR3, as DNA: TGTGCCTGGAGTGTTCGGAATCAGCCCCAGCATTTT. The V and J genes are TRBV30 and TRBJ1-5, with no clear D. CDR3 size: 12 residues. With 0 bases removed from V and 4 bases from J, the gap between germline ends came to 4 bases. Germline V gene data show CDR1 as GTSNPN and CDR2 as SVGIG (reference sequence).

This rearrangement joins TRBV27 to TRBJ1-2; unclear D gene. Per the germline V gene, CDR1 is MNHEY and CDR2 is SMNVEV (reference sequence). The CDR3 totals 10 residues. Trimming took off 3 bases at V and 6 bases at J, with 2 bases between the two ends. The CDR3, as DNA: TGTGCCAGCAGTTTCGATGGCTACACCTTC. It specifies CASSFDGYTF.

V usage is TRBV2 and J usage is TRBJ2-6; no clear D gene. This CDR3 is built from 18 residues. Germline assignment: CDR1 SNHLY and CDR2 FYNNEI. The V end lost 2 bases, the J end lost 2 bases, and 16 bases lay between the germline ends. CDR3 in DNA: TGTGCCAGCAGTGAAAAGAAAAAAGCCCTCACTGGGGCCAACGTCCTGACTTTC. Its translation: CASSEKKKALTGANVLTF.

This rearrangement joins TRBV19 to TRBJ2-7; 8 nucleotides agree with TRBD1. J was trimmed by 5 bases and V by 7 bases; bases with no gene match: 10. Germline CDR1 is LNHDA and CDR2 is SQIVND (reference sequence). CDR3 length: 14 amino acids. CDR3 sequence reads: CASKNGQGYHEQYF. CDR3 DNA sequence: TGTGCCAGTAAGAACGGACAGGGTTACCACGAGCAGTACTTC. Together with reference TRBV19 and TRBJ2-7, the CDR3 gives the full variable domain: DGGITQSPKYLFRKEGQNVTLSCEQNLNHDAMYWYRQDPGQGLRLIYYSQIVNDFQKGDIAEGYSVSREKKESFPLTVTSAQKNPTAFYLCASKNGQGYHEQYFGPGTRLTVT.